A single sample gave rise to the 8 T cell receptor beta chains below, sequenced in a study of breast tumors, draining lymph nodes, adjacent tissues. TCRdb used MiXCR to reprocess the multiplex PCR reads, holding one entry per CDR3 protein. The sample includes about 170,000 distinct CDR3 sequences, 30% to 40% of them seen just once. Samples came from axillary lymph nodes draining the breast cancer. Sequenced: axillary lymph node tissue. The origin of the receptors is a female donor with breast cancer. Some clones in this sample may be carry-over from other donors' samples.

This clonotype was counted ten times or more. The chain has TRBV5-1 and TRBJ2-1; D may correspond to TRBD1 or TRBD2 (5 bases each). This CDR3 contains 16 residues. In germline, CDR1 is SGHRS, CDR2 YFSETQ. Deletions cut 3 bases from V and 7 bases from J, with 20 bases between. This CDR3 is CASSWGFGRSGNEQFF. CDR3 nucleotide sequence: TGCGCCAGCAGCTGGGGGTTTGGGCGATCGGGGAATGAGCAGTTCTTC.

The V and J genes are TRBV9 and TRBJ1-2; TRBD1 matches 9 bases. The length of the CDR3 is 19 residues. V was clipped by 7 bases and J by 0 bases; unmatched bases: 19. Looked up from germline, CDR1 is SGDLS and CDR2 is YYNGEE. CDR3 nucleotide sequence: TGTGCCAGCGGCTTCGGACAGGGGCAAAATGATATAGCTAACTATGGCTACACCTTC. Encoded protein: CASGFGQGQNDIANYGYTF.

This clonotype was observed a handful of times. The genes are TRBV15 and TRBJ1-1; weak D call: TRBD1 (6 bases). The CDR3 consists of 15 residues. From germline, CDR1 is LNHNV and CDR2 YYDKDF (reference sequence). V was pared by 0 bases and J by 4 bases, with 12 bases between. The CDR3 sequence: CATSRDRGVSTEAFF. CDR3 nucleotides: TGTGCCACCAGCAGAGATAGGGGGGTGAGCACTGAAGCTTTCTTT.

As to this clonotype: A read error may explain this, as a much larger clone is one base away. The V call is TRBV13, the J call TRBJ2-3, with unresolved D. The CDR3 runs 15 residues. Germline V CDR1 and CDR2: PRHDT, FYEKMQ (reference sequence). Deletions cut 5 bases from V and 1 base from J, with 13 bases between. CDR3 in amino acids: CASSPPRSGTDTQYF. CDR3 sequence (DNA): TGTGCCAGCAGCCCGCCCAGGAGCGGCACAGATACGCAGTATTTT.

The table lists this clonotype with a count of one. CDR3 DNA sequence: TGCAGTGCTAGCAAGGAGGTTGGGGCCGATGAGCAGTTCTTC. Its translation: CSASKEVGADEQFF. This chain links TRBV20-1 with TRBJ2-1, with D possibly being TRBD1 or TRBD2 (5 bases each). The V gene's germline CDR1 is DFQATT and CDR2 SNEGSKA (reference sequence). V was pared by 3 bases and J by 8 bases, with 17 bases between. The CDR3 spans 14 residues.

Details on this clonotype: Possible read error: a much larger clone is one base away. The CDR3 DNA follows: TGTGCCAGCAGCCAAGGCTTCAGGGGATGGGAGACCCAGTACTTC. It translates to CASSQGFRGWETQYF. The rearrangement links TRBV11-2 to TRBJ2-5; D possibly corresponds to TRBD1 (6 bases). This CDR3 has 15 residues. V shed 5 bases and J shed 5 bases, with 18 bases lying between them. Germline assignment: CDR1 SGHAT and CDR2 FQNNGV.

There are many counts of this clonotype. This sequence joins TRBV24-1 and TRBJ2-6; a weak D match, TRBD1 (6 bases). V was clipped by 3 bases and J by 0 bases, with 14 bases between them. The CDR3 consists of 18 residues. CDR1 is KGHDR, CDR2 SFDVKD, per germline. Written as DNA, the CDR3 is TGTGCCACCAGTGATCGGACAGTTAAATTCTCTGGGGCCAACGTCCTGACTTTC. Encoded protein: CATSDRTVKFSGANVLTF.

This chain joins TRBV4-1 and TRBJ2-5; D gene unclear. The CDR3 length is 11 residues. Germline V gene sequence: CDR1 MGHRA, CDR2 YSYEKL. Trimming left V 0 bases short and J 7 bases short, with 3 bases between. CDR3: CASSQDRTQYF. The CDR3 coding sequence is TGCGCCAGCAGCCAAGATAGGACCCAGTACTTC.